These 8 T cell receptor beta chains share one sample of origin, sequenced in a study of shared clonotypes between healthy human individuals. Some clones are missing from TCRdb's copy, which holds only in-frame ones; the method was immunoSEQ multiplex PCR. The table shows about 2.1 million clones, with 90% to 95% occurring only once. The naive CD8 population came from CD45RO-negative cells selected for CCR7, without terminally differentiated effector memory CD45RA+ cells. Sequencing was performed on naive CD8+ T cells from PBMCs. Every receptor here comes from a man between 18 and 29 years old in good health. Some clones in this sample may be carry-over from other donors' samples.

V is TRBV7-9 and J is TRBJ2-3, with no clear D. The CDR3 length is 15 residues. Germline lookup yields CDR1 SEHNR and CDR2 FQNEAQ (reference sequence). The V and J ends lost 5 bases and 4 bases respectively, with 16 bases between them. The CDR3 sequence is CASSHSGVGADTQYF. The CDR3 DNA is TGTGCCAGCAGCCATAGTGGGGTCGGCGCAGATACGCAGTATTTT.

The chain has TRBV9 and TRBJ2-5; D is uncertain. The V and J ends lost 8 bases and 2 bases respectively, with 1 base between them. Germline values: CDR1 SGDLS, CDR2 YYNGEE. CDR3 length equals 9 residues. CDR3 DNA sequence: TGTGCCAGACAAGAGACCCAGTACTTC. Protein: CARQETQYF.

The chain has TRBV6-5 and TRBJ1-2; TRBD1 matches at 10 bases. V dropped 4 bases and J dropped 7; count of bases not matched to a gene: 9. Germline CDR1 is MNHEY and CDR2 is SVGAGI. This CDR3 region has 15 residues. CDR3 nucleotides: TGTGCCAGCAGTTTTGGGACAGGGGTTACGGGTGGCTACACCTTC. This gives the protein CASSFGTGVTGGYTF.

This chain links TRBV9 with TRBJ2-3; D is unclear. Trimming removed 0 bases at V and 4 bases at J, with 12 bases between. Germline V gene lookup returns CDR1 SGDLS and CDR2 YYNGEE. The CDR3 is 15 amino acids. CDR3 sequence reads: CASSVGGSLADTQYF. DNA for the CDR3: TGTGCCAGCAGCGTAGGCGGTAGCCTCGCAGATACGCAGTATTTT.

This clone appeared a single time. CDR3 nucleotides: TGTGCCAGCAGTCCGGGACAGGTCGGGTGGGAGCCCCAGCATTTT. As protein: CASSPGQVGWEPQHF. The chain carries TRBV28 and TRBJ1-5, with TRBD1 matching over 8 bases. The CDR3 covers 15 residues. Germline lookup yields CDR1 MDHEN and CDR2 SYDVKM. Trimming cost V 5 bases and J 8 bases; bases outside gene matches: 11.

Points on this clone: Other DNA sequences in the sample encode the same CDR3. V gene TRBV9 combines with J gene TRBJ2-2, with 11 bases matching TRBD1. Germline trimming cut 0 bases from V and 5 bases from J; bases unmatched to any gene: 3. CDR1 SGDLS and CDR2 YYNGEE come from the germline V gene. This CDR3 region has 16 residues. Here the CDR3 reads CASSVAGTGGTGELFF. The CDR3 DNA reads TGTGCCAGCAGCGTAGCCGGGACAGGGGGGACCGGGGAGCTGTTTTTT.

The chain links TRBV5-1 to TRBJ2-2; TRBD2 matches at 10 bases. Germline lookup yields CDR1 SGHRS and CDR2 YFSETQ. CDR3 size: 17 residues. J was trimmed by 4 bases and V by 0 bases; bases with no gene match: 6. DNA of the CDR3: TGCGCCAGCAGCTTGGTAGCGGGAGGATCGGGCACCGGGGAGCTGTTTTTT. It specifies CASSLVAGGSGTGELFF.

The chain's CDR3 is CATSRVDTTYEQYF. The CDR3 region has the DNA TGTGCCACCAGCAGAGTGGACACCACTTACGAGCAGTACTTC. The rearrangement links TRBV15 to TRBJ2-7; possibly TRBD1 for D (5 bases). Deletions cut 1 base from V and 4 bases from J, with 11 bases between. The CDR3 extends over 14 amino acids. Germline CDR1 reads LNHNV; CDR2 reads YYDKDF (reference sequence).